The 25 T cell receptor beta chains reported below all come from one sample, sequenced in a study of PD-L1 blockade in urothelial cancer. Produced via immunoSEQ multiplex PCR; TCRdb's table is partial and in-frame only. In the table there are 45,000 to 60,000 clones, roughly 85% of which are singletons. This specimen was PBMCs, taken around atezolizumab (anti-PD-L1) treatment. Source of these receptors: a man aged 55 to 70 with urothelial cancer.

CDR3 sequence: CASSPLAGGDTQYF. The CDR3 DNA sequence: TGCGCCAGCAGCCCCCTAGCGGGGGGAGATACGCAGTATTTT. V is TRBV4-3 and J is TRBJ2-3, with 11 nucleotides matching TRBD2. Germline CDR1 LGHNA, CDR2 YSLEER. With V trimmed by 4 bases and J by 5 bases, 2 bases remained unmatched. The CDR3 consists of 14 residues.

This rearrangement joins TRBV7-3 to TRBJ2-3; maybe TRBD1 (5 bases). In germline, CDR1 is SGHTA, CDR2 FQGTGA. The CDR3 has 16 residues. V lost 0 bases and J 4 bases, leaving 14 bases between the germline ends. The CDR3 sequence is CASSLTERGFPDTQYF. The CDR3 DNA reads TGTGCCAGCAGCTTAACTGAAAGGGGTTTCCCAGATACGCAGTATTTT.

This clone was seen once. V usage is TRBV2 and J usage is TRBJ2-2; tentatively, D is TRBD2 (6 bases). This CDR3 is built from 14 residues. Trimming pared 6 bases from V and 2 bases from J, leaving 10 bases between. CDR1 is SNHLY and CDR2 is FYNNEI in the germline V gene. The CDR3, as DNA: TGTGCCAGCAGCTGGGACTCAAACACCGGGGAGCTGTTTTTT. Amino acids: CASSWDSNTGELFF.

V usage is TRBV9 and J usage is TRBJ2-3; the match to TRBD1 covers 7 bases. Trimming took 4 bases from V and 3 from J; bases not matched to a gene: 5. Germline V gives CDR1 SGDLS, CDR2 YYNGEE. The CDR3 runs 14 residues. This CDR3 is CASSKVQGTDTQYF. In DNA form, the CDR3 reads TGTGCCAGCAGCAAAGTACAGGGGACAGATACGCAGTATTTT.

V gene TRBV7-9 combines with J gene TRBJ2-3, with D maybe TRBD2 (7 bases). This CDR3 has 15 residues. Germline lookup yields CDR1 SEHNR and CDR2 FQNEAQ (reference sequence). V lost 1 base and J lost 4, with 12 bases in between. Written as DNA, the CDR3 is TGTGCCAGCAGCTTAGGTACGGGGGGCCCAGATACGCAGTATTTT. Translation: CASSLGTGGPDTQYF.

This chain links TRBV19 with TRBJ1-5, with TRBD1 matching 9 bases. In germline, CDR1 is LNHDA, CDR2 SQIVND (reference sequence). This CDR3 has 16 residues. The V and J ends lost 6 bases and 0 bases, in that order; junction bases with no gene match: 6. The CDR3 loop is CASRSGTGLSNQPQHF. The DNA of the CDR3 is TGTGCCAGTAGATCCGGGACAGGGCTTAGCAATCAGCCCCAGCATTTT.

CDR3 in DNA: TGTGCCAGTAGACTCGACAGGACCACAGATACGCAGTATTTT. It translates to CASRLDRTTDTQYF. The V and J genes are TRBV19 and TRBJ2-3, with D possibly TRBD1 on 6 matching bases. CDR3 length equals 14 residues. Trimming pared 6 bases from V and 2 bases from J, leaving 12 bases between. From germline, CDR1 is LNHDA and CDR2 SQIVND (reference sequence).

The chain uses TRBV18 and TRBJ2-7; the match to TRBD1 covers 9 bases. Germline-derived CDR1 and CDR2 are KGHSH and LQKENI. V was clipped by 0 bases and J by 3 bases; unmatched bases: 0. The CDR3 totals 14 residues. The CDR3 loop is CASSPPDRGYEQYF. The CDR3 DNA reads TGTGCCAGCTCACCACCGGACAGGGGCTACGAGCAGTACTTC.

This chain links TRBV30 with TRBJ1-2; a weak D match, TRBD1 (6 bases). This CDR3 has 12 residues. Germline V CDR1 and CDR2: GTSNPN, SVGIG (reference sequence). The V end lost 2 bases, the J end lost 6 bases, and 10 bases lay between the germline ends. The DNA of the CDR3 is TGTGCCTGGAGTAGGGACATCGATGGCTACACCTTC. Its translation is CAWSRDIDGYTF. Filled out from reference TRBV30 and TRBJ1-2, the complete variable domain reads SQTIHQWPATLVQPVGSPLSLECTVEGTSNPNLYWYRQAAGRGLQLLFYSVGIGQISSEVPQNLSASRPQDRQFILSSKKLLLSDSGFYLCAWSRDIDGYTFGSGTRLTVV.

The CDR3, as DNA: TGTGCCAGCAGCCTCCGGGGGCTAGCGGGGGGTCAAGAGACCCAGTACTTC. Protein sequence: CASSLRGLAGGQETQYF. The chain recombines TRBV9 with TRBJ2-5, with TRBD2 matching 11 bases. Germline V gene lookup returns CDR1 SGDLS and CDR2 YYNGEE. The CDR3 is made up of 17 amino acids. V dropped 4 bases and J dropped 2; count of bases not matched to a gene: 10.

The CDR3 here is CASSPPPQGGYSGNTIYF. The CDR3 region has the DNA TGTGCCAGCTCACCACCGCCCCAGGGGGGTTACTCTGGAAACACCATATATTTT. This chain joins TRBV18 and TRBJ1-3, with TRBD1 identical over 7 bases. Germline V gives CDR1 KGHSH, CDR2 LQKENI. The CDR3 is 18 amino acids. Trimming removed 0 bases from V and 0 bases from J; junction bases left unmatched: 8.

The CDR3 DNA sequence: TGTGCCAGTAGTGCCGAGACTGCGGGGGACTATGGCTACACCTTC. It translates to CASSAETAGDYGYTF. The V call is TRBV19, the J call TRBJ1-2; tentatively, D is TRBD1 (5 bases). Trimming took 5 bases from V and 3 from J, leaving 16 bases between them. Looked up from germline, CDR1 is LNHDA and CDR2 is SQIVND (reference sequence). The CDR3 extends over 15 amino acids. The full variable domain, rest sourced from reference TRBV19 and TRBJ1-2, is DGGITQSPKYLFRKEGQNVTLSCEQNLNHDAMYWYRQDPGQGLRLIYYSQIVNDFQKGDIAEGYSVSREKKESFPLTVTSAQKNPTAFYLCASSAETAGDYGYTFGSGTRLTVV.

This clone is a singleton in its sample. The chain has TRBV7-9 and TRBJ2-6; 7 bases are shared with TRBD1. J gave up 4 bases and V 6 bases, and 6 bases lay outside the gene matches. Germline values: CDR1 SEHNR, CDR2 FQNEAQ (reference sequence). The CDR3 runs to 15 residues. In DNA, the CDR3 is TGTGCCAGCAGTCGACAGGGATCGGGGGCCAACGTCCTGACTTTC. This translates into CASSRQGSGANVLTF.

The chain is built from TRBV12-5 and TRBJ2-1, with 7 bases lining up with TRBD1. Germline V lookup: CDR1 LGHNT, CDR2 FRNRAP. The junction had 13 bases not matched to a gene; V was cut back by 0 bases and J by 5 bases. This CDR3 has 18 residues. CDR3 DNA sequence: TGTGCTAGTGGTTTGGTCCTCACCGGGACAGAGCTAAACAATGAGCAGTTCTTC. Translating it yields CASGLVLTGTELNNEQFF. Full variable domain (outside the CDR3, taken from reference TRBV12-5 and TRBJ2-1): DARVTQTPRHKVTEMGQEVTMRCQPILGHNTVFWYRQTMMQGLELLAYFRNRAPLDDSGMPKDRFSAEMPDATLATLKIQPSEPRDSAVYFCASGLVLTGTELNNEQFFGPGTRLTVL.

The chain employs TRBV5-5 and TRBJ2-5, with no clear D. V lost 4 bases and J 7 bases, leaving 20 bases between the germline ends. The CDR3 runs to 15 residues. Germline CDR1 and CDR2: SGHKS and YYEKEE (reference sequence). This CDR3 is CASSPSVVSSATQYF. The CDR3 nucleotides are TGTGCCAGCAGCCCTAGTGTAGTATCGAGTGCGACCCAGTACTTC.

The chain combines TRBV19 with TRBJ1-2, with 7 positions matching TRBD1. With 4 bases clipped from V and 1 base from J, the junction kept 3 bases outside the gene matches. Germline V gene data show CDR1 as LNHDA and CDR2 as SQIVND (reference sequence). The CDR3 spans 14 residues. The CDR3 is CASSTRQGNYGYTF. The CDR3 nucleotides read TGTGCCAGTAGTACCCGACAGGGTAACTATGGCTACACCTTC.

The chain employs TRBV7-2 and TRBJ1-3; 7 bases match TRBD1. The V gene's germline CDR1 is SGHTA and CDR2 FQGNSA. Germline trimming cut 3 bases from V and 2 bases from J; bases unmatched to any gene: 1. This CDR3 region has 14 residues. The CDR3 sequence: CASSLRGPGNTIYF. Here the CDR3 DNA reads TGTGCCAGCAGCTTGAGGGGGCCTGGAAACACCATATATTTT.

The V call is TRBV5-4, the J call TRBJ2-7; 9 bases agree with TRBD2. Germline V lookup: CDR1 SGHNT, CDR2 YYREEE (reference sequence). J gave up 1 base and V 3 bases, and 5 bases lay outside the gene matches. CDR3 length equals 15 residues. This CDR3 is CASSYRTSDSYEQYF. As DNA, the CDR3 is TGTGCCAGCAGCTATAGGACTAGCGATTCCTACGAGCAGTACTTC.

The V gene is TRBV19, the J gene TRBJ1-5, with D unclear. Trimming took off 1 base at V and 4 bases at J, with 8 bases between the two ends. The CDR3 extends over 14 amino acids. Germline CDR1 reads LNHDA; CDR2 reads SQIVND (reference sequence). This CDR3 is CASSIVEVNQPQHF. The CDR3, as DNA: TGTGCCAGTAGTATAGTTGAGGTAAATCAGCCCCAGCATTTT.

The CDR3 region is CASSSHRGPTASFF. DNA of the CDR3: TGTGCCAGCAGCTCCCACAGGGGGCCCACGGCATCTTTCTTT. This sequence joins TRBV5-5 and TRBJ1-1; 9 nucleotides match TRBD1. With V trimmed by 3 bases and J by 12 bases, 12 bases remained unmatched. This CDR3 is built from 14 residues. Germline lookup yields CDR1 SGHKS and CDR2 YYEKEE (reference sequence).

The rearrangement joins TRBV7-2 to TRBJ2-5; D might be TRBD2 (6 bases). The CDR3 contains 12 residues. V was shortened by 5 bases and J by 8 bases, with 12 bases between the two germline ends. Germline V gene lookup returns CDR1 SGHTA and CDR2 FQGNSA. Here the CDR3 reads CASSLGRGTQYF. CDR3 bases: TGTGCCAGCAGCCTCGGGAGAGGAACCCAGTACTTC.

The rearrangement uses TRBV5-4 and TRBJ1-2; 8 positions agree with TRBD1. Trimming at V came to 5 bases and at J to 8 bases, leaving 8 bases not matched to a gene. The CDR3 covers 13 residues. Looked up from germline, CDR1 is SGHNT and CDR2 is YYREEE (reference sequence). The CDR3 DNA reads TGTGCCAGCAGTACTTGGACAGGGAACGGCTACACCTTC. Protein sequence: CASSTWTGNGYTF. The whole variable domain, filled in from reference TRBV5-4 and TRBJ1-2, reads ETGVTQSPTHLIKTRGQQVTLRCSSQSGHNTVSWYQQALGQGPQFIFQYYREEENGRGNFPPRFSGLQFPNYSSELNVNALELDDSALYLCASSTWTGNGYTFGSGTRLTVV.

The genes are TRBV6-6 and TRBJ1-1, with a tentative D call TRBD1 (6 bases). V was pared by 6 bases and J by 3 bases, with 14 bases between. CDR3 length: 14 amino acids. Per the germline V gene, CDR1 is MNHNY and CDR2 is SVGAGI (reference sequence). For the CDR3, the DNA is TGTGCCAGCAGGATACAGGGCTCCGACACTGAAGCTTTCTTT. It encodes CASRIQGSDTEAFF.

About this clone itself: The junction and the germline gene differ at one end; a read error may be behind it. This chain links TRBV7-7 with TRBJ1-2, with 11 bases fitting TRBD1. CDR1 and CDR2 from the germline V gene are SSHAT and FNYEAQ (reference sequence). This CDR3 is 19 amino acids long. Here the CDR3 reads CASSLLLPGDRGFHGGYTF. The CDR3 DNA reads as TGTGCTAGCAGCTTACTACTTCCTGGGGACAGGGGGTTTCATGGTGGCTACACCTTC. The variable domain in full, with the rest retrieved from reference TRBV7-7 and TRBJ1-2, is GAGVSQSPRYKVTKRGQDVTLRCDPISSHATLYWYQQALGQGPEFLTYFNYEAQPDKSGLPSDRFSAERPEGSISTLTIQRTEQRDSAMYRCASSLLLPGDRGFHGGYTFGSGTRLTVV.

The chain uses TRBV7-9 and TRBJ2-7; 7 bases are a match to TRBD1. The CDR3 has 16 residues. V lost 5 bases to trimming and J lost 3 bases; unmatched junction nucleotides: 13. Germline V gene data show CDR1 as SEHNR and CDR2 as FQNEAQ (reference sequence). CDR3 nucleotides: TGTGCCAGCAGCGGACAACAGGGGACCGCTTTCTACGAGCAGTACTTC. Its protein is CASSGQQGTAFYEQYF.